These T cell receptor beta chains were read from a single sample in a study of cytomegalovirus exposure and HLA in healthy donors. Measured with immunoSEQ multiplex PCR; TCRdb has only the in-frame clones, and not every one. The sample holds approximately 160,000 clones, 77% seen once. Sequenced input: PBMCs. All receptors come from a middle-aged woman in good health and CMV-seropositive. CDR3s include the opening cysteine and the closing phenylalanine or tryptophan. D genes are given only for firm matches. Size is stated for part of the rows, as once, few or many counts, or as a class when the clone is expanded.

d_call	v_call	cdr3_length	clone_size	j_call	cdr3_nt	cdr3_aa
.	TRBV14	16	.	TRBJ2-1	TGTGCCAGCAGCCAAGATCTCCTAGCCCCCTACAATGAGCAGTTCTTC	CASSQDLLAPYNEQFF
TRBD2	TRBV6-6	14	.	TRBJ2-1	TGTGCCAGCGTAGCGGGGGCCTCCTACAATGAGCAGTTCTTC	CASVAGASYNEQFF
TRBD2	TRBV19	15	few	TRBJ2-5	TGTGCCAGTTCAAGCGGGGGGGCCCACCAAGAGACCCAGTACTTC	CASSSGGAHQETQYF
TRBD1	TRBV19	14	.	TRBJ2-2	TGTGCCAGTAGGGTGGCAGGGGGCCCCGGGGAGCTGTTTTTT	CASRVAGGPGELFF
TRBD1	TRBV4-1	17	.	TRBJ1-5	TGCGCCAGCAGCCAAGCGGGAGGGGGCAAGAGCAATCAGCCCCAGCATTTT	CASSQAGGGKSNQPQHF
.	TRBV5-4	15	.	TRBJ2-5	TGTGCCAGCAGCTTGGCCCATGTAGTAATAGAGACCCAGTACTTC	CASSLAHVVIETQYF
.	TRBV7-2	13	.	TRBJ1-2	TGTGCCAGCAGCCCTGGCGGGTTTAATGGCTACACCTTC	CASSPGGFNGYTF
TRBD1	TRBV28	13	once	TRBJ2-7	TGTGCCAGCAGCGGGACAGCTACCTACGAGCAGTACTTC	CASSGTATYEQYF
TRBD2	TRBV4-1	17	.	TRBJ2-1	TGCGCCAGCAGCCAAGACTTCCCCGGGACTAGCCACGGGGAGCAGTTCTTC	CASSQDFPGTSHGEQFF
TRBD1	TRBV30	15	.	TRBJ2-5	TGTGCCTGGAGTGCAGACAGGGGGACGGGGGAGACCCAGTACTTC	CAWSADRGTGETQYF
TRBD2	TRBV6-6	15	few	TRBJ2-7	TGTGCCAGCAGTCCCTCTAGCGGGGGAGCCTACGAGCAGTACTTC	CASSPSSGGAYEQYF
.	TRBV9	13	.	TRBJ2-3	TGTGCCAGCAGCGTTCGGGGTGGGAATACGCAGTATTTT	CASSVRGGNTQYF
TRBD1	TRBV19	15	.	TRBJ2-1	TGTGCCAGTAGTATCGGACAGGGGCCCTACAATGAGCAGTTCTTC	CASSIGQGPYNEQFF
.	TRBV6-5	14	few	TRBJ2-7	TGTGCCAGCAGTTACTCGACAAGCACCTACGAGCAGTACTTC	CASSYSTSTYEQYF
TRBD1	TRBV6-6	14	few	TRBJ1-4	TGTGCCAGCAGCACGACAGGGTACGATGAAAAACTGTTTTTT	CASSTTGYDEKLFF
TRBD2	TRBV6-5	14	few	TRBJ2-7	TGTGCCAGCAGTCTAGGGACTAGATCTGACGAGCAGTACTTC	CASSLGTRSDEQYF
TRBD1	TRBV6-6	16	few	TRBJ1-2	TGTGCCAGCAGTCCACGACCGGGACAGGGGTCCTATGGCTACACCTTC	CASSPRPGQGSYGYTF
TRBD1	TRBV7-8	15	few	TRBJ2-5	TGTGCCAGCAAGGGGACAGCACTATACCAAGAGACCCAGTACTTC	CASKGTALYQETQYF
.	TRBV7-9	14	.	TRBJ2-4	TGTGCCAGCAGCTTAATGGGCGAGGGAAACATTCAGTACTTC	CASSLMGEGNIQYF
.	TRBV4-3	14	.	TRBJ2-7	TGCGCCAGCAGCCAAGAGGCAGGGCCCTACGAGCAGTACTTC	CASSQEAGPYEQYF
.	TRBV7-8	17	.	TRBJ2-1	TGTGCCAGCAGCTTAGCAGGGGGGGGTATATCCTACAATGAGCAGTTCTTC	CASSLAGGGISYNEQFF
TRBD1	TRBV6-6	15	.	TRBJ2-3	TGTGCCAGCAGCCGGACAGGGCCTAACACAGATACGCAGTATTTT	CASSRTGPNTDTQYF
TRBD1	TRBV5-4	14	.	TRBJ1-1	TGTGCCAGCACCGTAGGACAGGCCCACACTGAAGCTTTCTTT	CASTVGQAHTEAFF
TRBD1	TRBV6-1	14	.	TRBJ1-5	TGTGCCAGCAGGCTGACAGGGGGCAATCAGCCCCAGCATTTT	CASRLTGGNQPQHF
TRBD1	TRBV2	15	.	TRBJ1-6	TGTGCCAGCAGAGCCCGACAGGGGGATAATTCACCCCTCCACTTT	CASRARQGDNSPLHF
TRBD1	TRBV5-1	16	.	TRBJ2-2	TGCGCCAGCAGCTTGAGGACAGGGGTGAACACCGGGGAGCTGTTTTTT	CASSLRTGVNTGELFF
TRBD2	TRBV9	14	once	TRBJ2-2	TGTGCCAGCAGACTAGCGGCGAACACCGGGGAGCTGTTTTTT	CASRLAANTGELFF
TRBD2	TRBV2	15	once	TRBJ2-1	TGTGCCAGCAGTGACCGGCCTAGCGGAGACAATGAGCAGTTCTTC	CASSDRPSGDNEQFF
.	TRBV7-9	13	.	TRBJ2-7	TGTGCCAGCAGCTTAGAGGTAGCGGTCGAGCAGTACTTC	CASSLEVAVEQYF
TRBD1	TRBV7-9	14	few	TRBJ1-4	TGTGCCAGCAGCCCCGGACAGGACGTCGAAAAACTGTTTTTT	CASSPGQDVEKLFF
TRBD2	TRBV11-3	18	.	TRBJ2-5	TGTGCCAGCAGCTTACCCTTCGCGGCTAGCGGGAGGGAAGAGACCCAGTACTTC	CASSLPFAASGREETQYF
.	TRBV19	15	.	TRBJ1-5	TGTGCCAGTAGTCCCGGGACATCCTTCAATCAGCCCCAGCATTTT	CASSPGTSFNQPQHF
TRBD2	TRBV6-6	15	.	TRBJ2-3	TGTGCCAGCAGTTACCCTAGCGGGAGCGCAGATACGCAGTATTTT	CASSYPSGSADTQYF
.	TRBV6-5	14	.	TRBJ1-1	TGTGCCAGCAGCCCCGGTCAGGGCTACACTGAAGCTTTCTTT	CASSPGQGYTEAFF
TRBD1	TRBV27	14	few	TRBJ1-3	TGTGCCAGCAGTTTAAGGGGGCCCGGAAACACCATATATTTT	CASSLRGPGNTIYF
.	TRBV5-6	14	.	TRBJ1-2	TGTGCCAGCAGCTTGAGCGACAGTAACTATGGCTACACCTTC	CASSLSDSNYGYTF
.	TRBV6-5	15	few	TRBJ2-7	TGTGCCAGCAGCCCCCGGACTTCCCACTCCTACGAGCAGTACTTC	CASSPRTSHSYEQYF
TRBD1	TRBV13	15	.	TRBJ1-2	TGTGCCAGCAGCTCAGGGACAGATCCTCTCTATGGCTACACCTTC	CASSSGTDPLYGYTF
.	TRBV28	18	.	TRBJ2-6	TGTGCCAGCAGTTCCGATAATCCCTTACTCTCTGGGGCCAACGCCCTGACTTTC	CASSSDNPLLSGANALTF
.	TRBV7-9	15	once	TRBJ2-5	TGTGCCAGCAGGGAATTAACGGGGGTCCCGGAGACCCAGTACTTC	CASRELTGVPETQYF
TRBD1	TRBV4-1	16	.	TRBJ2-5	TGCGCCAGCAGCCAGGGGACAGGGAACGTTTGGGAGACCCAGTACTTC	CASSQGTGNVWETQYF